Listed below are T cell receptor beta chains from one sample, sequenced in a study of identical twins. TCRdb itself ran the 5' RACE reads through MiXCR, one entry per CDR3 protein. The table shows 500,000 or so distinct CDR3 sequences, with 14% occurring only once. The sample was also linked to a second study, of yellow fever vaccine responses in identical twins.

Sample: CD4+ T cells sorted from blood. Source of these receptors: a woman under 30 in good health. Each CDR3 is given with its conserved first and last residue. The D gene is left open where the match is weak. The listing skips clone size in some rows; elsewhere it reads once, few, many or a size class.

CDR3 DNA: TGTGCCAGCAGTACTCCCCGGACAGGCAATGGTTACGAGCAGTACTTC
CDR3 protein: CASSTPRTGNGYEQYF
clone size: NA
J gene: TRBJ2-7
D gene: TRBD1
V gene: TRBV6-5

CDR3 DNA: TGTGCCAGCAGCCCAGAGGCAGGGCTTGGTGCCTTTAATGAGCAGTTCTTC
CDR3 protein: CASSPEAGLGAFNEQFF
clone size: few
J gene: TRBJ2-1
D gene: NA
V gene: TRBV7-2

CDR3 DNA: TGCGCCAGCAGCTTGGGTGTCGGGACAGCTAGCACAGATACGCAGTATTTT
CDR3 protein: CASSLGVGTASTDTQYF
clone size: many
J gene: TRBJ2-3
D gene: TRBD1
V gene: TRBV5-1

CDR3 DNA: TGCGCCAGCAGCCAGAACTCTGGAAACACCATATATTTT
CDR3 protein: CASSQNSGNTIYF
clone size: few
J gene: TRBJ1-3
D gene: NA
V gene: TRBV4-3

CDR3 DNA: TGTGCCAGCAGCCAAGGAAAGAATGAGCAGTTCTTC
CDR3 protein: CASSQGKNEQFF
clone size: few
J gene: TRBJ2-1
D gene: NA
V gene: TRBV14

CDR3 DNA: TGTGCCAGCAGCGTAGCCCCAGGACTTAAGACTGAGACCCAGTACTTC
CDR3 protein: CASSVAPGLKTETQYF
clone size: NA
J gene: TRBJ2-5
D gene: NA
V gene: TRBV9

CDR3 DNA: TGCGCCAGCAGCTACCGGGGACAGGGCCACGAGACCCAGTACTTC
CDR3 protein: CASSYRGQGHETQYF
clone size: NA
J gene: TRBJ2-5
D gene: TRBD1
V gene: TRBV5-1

CDR3 DNA: TGTGCCAGTAGTACGACGACCCGAAAGAATGAGCAGTTCTTC
CDR3 protein: CASSTTTRKNEQFF
clone size: NA
J gene: TRBJ2-1
D gene: NA
V gene: TRBV19

CDR3 DNA: TGTGCCAGCAGTTACATGGGTTCCTATAATTCACCCCTCCACTTT
CDR3 protein: CASSYMGSYNSPLHF
clone size: few
J gene: TRBJ1-6
D gene: NA
V gene: TRBV6-5

CDR3 DNA: TGTGCCAGCAGCAACACAGGGGTAAGCTCCTACGAGCAGTACTTC
CDR3 protein: CASSNTGVSSYEQYF
clone size: few
J gene: TRBJ2-7
D gene: TRBD1
V gene: TRBV7-9

CDR3 DNA: TGTGCCAGCAGCTCGTCCGGGACTCTCCTTGGATTCAGCTCCTACAATGAGCAGTTCTTC
CDR3 protein: CASSSSGTLLGFSSYNEQFF
clone size: few
J gene: TRBJ2-1
D gene: NA
V gene: TRBV7-8

CDR3 DNA: TGTGCCAGCAGTTACAGGGGTATTAGCCAGCCCCAGCATTTT
CDR3 protein: CASSYRGISQPQHF
clone size: few
J gene: TRBJ1-5
D gene: NA
V gene: TRBV6-2/TRBV6-3

CDR3 DNA: TGCAGTGCCCAGGGCAGGGGGGGTTCTGGGGCCAACGTCCTGACTTTC
CDR3 protein: CSAQGRGGSGANVLTF
clone size: NA
J gene: TRBJ2-6
D gene: NA
V gene: TRBV20-1

CDR3 DNA: TGTGCCACCAGTGACCCGGGACGGAGAAGCACAGATACGCAGTATTTT
CDR3 protein: CATSDPGRRSTDTQYF
clone size: NA
J gene: TRBJ2-3
D gene: NA
V gene: TRBV24-1

CDR3 DNA: TGTGCCAGCAGCCATTCTACAGGCTCCGCTAGCACAGATACGCAGTATTTT
CDR3 protein: CASSHSTGSASTDTQYF
clone size: many
J gene: TRBJ2-3
D gene: NA
V gene: TRBV4-2

CDR3 DNA: TGTGCCAGCAGAGTACTAGCGGGAGAGACCCAGTACTTC
CDR3 protein: CASRVLAGETQYF
clone size: many
J gene: TRBJ2-5
D gene: TRBD2
V gene: TRBV28

CDR3 DNA: TGCAGCGTTGATGGCGTACTAGCGGGAGGGCCCTACAATGAGCAGTTCTTC
CDR3 protein: CSVDGVLAGGPYNEQFF
clone size: many
J gene: TRBJ2-1
D gene: TRBD2
V gene: TRBV29-1

CDR3 DNA: TGTGCCAGCAGCGAGTCGGACAAGCAGTACTTC
CDR3 protein: CASSESDKQYF
clone size: many
J gene: TRBJ2-7
D gene: NA
V gene: TRBV12-3/TRBV12-4

CDR3 DNA: TGTGCCAGCAGTCTTAAACTAGGGGCAGGAGCCACCTACGAGCAGTACTTC
CDR3 protein: CASSLKLGAGATYEQYF
clone size: NA
J gene: TRBJ2-7
D gene: NA
V gene: TRBV12-3/TRBV12-4

CDR3 DNA: TGTGCCAGCAGCTTAGGGACAGGGGGCATTGAGCAGTTCTTC
CDR3 protein: CASSLGTGGIEQFF
clone size: NA
J gene: TRBJ2-1
D gene: TRBD1
V gene: TRBV7-9

CDR3 DNA: TGTGCCAGCAGCTTCGGGCTCGTGGGCTTCCCCCAAGAGACCCAGTACTTC
CDR3 protein: CASSFGLVGFPQETQYF
clone size: NA
J gene: TRBJ2-5
D gene: NA
V gene: TRBV5-7

CDR3 DNA: TGCAGCGTCCCCTCCGGGACAGGGGGCAATGAGCAGTTCTTC
CDR3 protein: CSVPSGTGGNEQFF
clone size: many
J gene: TRBJ2-1
D gene: TRBD1
V gene: TRBV29-1

CDR3 DNA: TGCAGCGTTGAGGGGGGAATTTTGCCAGATACGCAGTATTTT
CDR3 protein: CSVEGGILPDTQYF
clone size: many
J gene: TRBJ2-3
D gene: NA
V gene: TRBV29-1

CDR3 DNA: TGCAGTGCTAGAGCTCGGGTCCTAGAGACCCAGTACTTC
CDR3 protein: CSARARVLETQYF
clone size: NA
J gene: TRBJ2-5
D gene: NA
V gene: TRBV20-1

CDR3 DNA: TGCAGTGCTAGAGATGTGGGGGGAGGGCCGGGCAATGAGCAGTTCTTC
CDR3 protein: CSARDVGGGPGNEQFF
clone size: few
J gene: TRBJ2-1
D gene: TRBD2
V gene: TRBV20-1

CDR3 DNA: TGTGCCACTTCAGACCCTTCCTACGAGCAGTACTTC
CDR3 protein: CATSDPSYEQYF
clone size: many
J gene: TRBJ2-7
D gene: NA
V gene: TRBV12-3/TRBV12-4

CDR3 DNA: TGCGCCAGCAGCTTGGTCAGGGGGGACGCTGAAGCTTTCTTT
CDR3 protein: CASSLVRGDAEAFF
clone size: many
J gene: TRBJ1-1
D gene: TRBD1
V gene: TRBV5-1

CDR3 DNA: TGCGCCAGCAGGCGTCCGGGACAGGGGAACAATTCACCCCTCCACTTT
CDR3 protein: CASRRPGQGNNSPLHF
clone size: NA
J gene: TRBJ1-6
D gene: TRBD1
V gene: TRBV5-1

CDR3 DNA: TGCAGTGCAAGGGTTCAGGGTCTCTCCTATAATTCACCCCTCCACTTT
CDR3 protein: CSARVQGLSYNSPLHF
clone size: NA
J gene: TRBJ1-6
D gene: NA
V gene: TRBV20-1

CDR3 DNA: TGTGCCAGCAGTTTAAGGCAGGGACTATTCTACGAGCAGTACTTC
CDR3 protein: CASSLRQGLFYEQYF
clone size: many
J gene: TRBJ2-7
D gene: TRBD2
V gene: TRBV12-3/TRBV12-4

CDR3 DNA: TGCAGTGCTAGCGGGCGCAGGAGGGACACTGAAGCTTTCTTT
CDR3 protein: CSASGRRRDTEAFF
clone size: few
J gene: TRBJ1-1
D gene: NA
V gene: TRBV20-1

CDR3 DNA: TGCGCCAGCAGCCGCCGACTAGCGGGGGAAGGAAATACGCAGTATTTT
CDR3 protein: CASSRRLAGEGNTQYF
clone size: few
J gene: TRBJ2-3
D gene: TRBD2
V gene: TRBV4-3

CDR3 DNA: TGTGCCAGCAGCCCTCGAAGCACCGGGGAGCTGTTTTTT
CDR3 protein: CASSPRSTGELFF
clone size: NA
J gene: TRBJ2-2
D gene: NA
V gene: TRBV3-1

CDR3 DNA: TGTGCCAGCAGCTACTTTAAGGGGACAGGGATCTCCTACGAGCAGTACTTC
CDR3 protein: CASSYFKGTGISYEQYF
clone size: NA
J gene: TRBJ2-7
D gene: TRBD1
V gene: TRBV27

CDR3 DNA: TGCAGCGTTACGCCAACGGGGTCCGATACGCAGTATTTT
CDR3 protein: CSVTPTGSDTQYF
clone size: NA
J gene: TRBJ2-3
D gene: NA
V gene: TRBV29-1

CDR3 DNA: TGTGCCAGCAAGGTCCCTAGCGGGAGCTACAATGAGCAGTTCTTC
CDR3 protein: CASKVPSGSYNEQFF
clone size: NA
J gene: TRBJ2-1
D gene: TRBD2
V gene: TRBV2

CDR3 DNA: TGTGCCAGCAGTTACGGTCTCAGAACCTACGAGCAGTACTTC
CDR3 protein: CASSYGLRTYEQYF
clone size: few
J gene: TRBJ2-7
D gene: NA
V gene: TRBV6-2/TRBV6-3

CDR3 DNA: TGTGCCACAGCCCGGGACAGAACCTACGAGCAGTACTTC
CDR3 protein: CATARDRTYEQYF
clone size: few
J gene: TRBJ2-7
D gene: TRBD1
V gene: TRBV15

CDR3 DNA: TGTGCCAGCAGTGAAACCTTGCGTCAGCCCCAGCATTTT
CDR3 protein: CASSETLRQPQHF
clone size: NA
J gene: TRBJ1-5
D gene: NA
V gene: TRBV2

CDR3 DNA: TGTGCCAGCAGCCGAGGCCCACCGGGACAGGGGGCAGTTTCGACAGATACGCAGTATTTT
CDR3 protein: CASSRGPPGQGAVSTDTQYF
clone size: NA
J gene: TRBJ2-3
D gene: TRBD1
V gene: TRBV7-8

CDR3 DNA: TGTGCCAGCAGCTTAGAGGGGGGACCCCATGAGCAGTTCTTC
CDR3 protein: CASSLEGGPHEQFF
clone size: NA
J gene: TRBJ2-1
D gene: NA
V gene: TRBV7-2

CDR3 DNA: TGTGCCAGCAGCCACGTTAGTCCGGACACCGGGGAGCTGTTTTTT
CDR3 protein: CASSHVSPDTGELFF
clone size: NA
J gene: TRBJ2-2
D gene: NA
V gene: TRBV4-2

CDR3 DNA: TGCGCCAGCAGACAAAGGGGGCATGGAGAGCAGTTCTTC
CDR3 protein: CASRQRGHGEQFF
clone size: few
J gene: TRBJ2-1
D gene: TRBD1
V gene: TRBV4-3

CDR3 DNA: TGTGCCAGCAGTTTACAGGCGGGGTCGACCGGGGAGCTGTTTTTT
CDR3 protein: CASSLQAGSTGELFF
clone size: few
J gene: TRBJ2-2
D gene: NA
V gene: TRBV12-3/TRBV12-4